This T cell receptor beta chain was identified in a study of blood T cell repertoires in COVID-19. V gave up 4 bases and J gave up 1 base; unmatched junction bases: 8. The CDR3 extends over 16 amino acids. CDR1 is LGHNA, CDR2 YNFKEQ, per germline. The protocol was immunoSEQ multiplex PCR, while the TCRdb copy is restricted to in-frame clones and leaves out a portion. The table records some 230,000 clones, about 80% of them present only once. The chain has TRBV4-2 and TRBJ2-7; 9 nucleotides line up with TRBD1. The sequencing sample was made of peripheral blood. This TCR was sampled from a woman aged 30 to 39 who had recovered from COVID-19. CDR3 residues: CASSRGDRVDSYEQYF. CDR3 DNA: TGTGCCAGCAGCCGAGGGGACAGGGTCGATTCCTACGAGCAGTACTTC.